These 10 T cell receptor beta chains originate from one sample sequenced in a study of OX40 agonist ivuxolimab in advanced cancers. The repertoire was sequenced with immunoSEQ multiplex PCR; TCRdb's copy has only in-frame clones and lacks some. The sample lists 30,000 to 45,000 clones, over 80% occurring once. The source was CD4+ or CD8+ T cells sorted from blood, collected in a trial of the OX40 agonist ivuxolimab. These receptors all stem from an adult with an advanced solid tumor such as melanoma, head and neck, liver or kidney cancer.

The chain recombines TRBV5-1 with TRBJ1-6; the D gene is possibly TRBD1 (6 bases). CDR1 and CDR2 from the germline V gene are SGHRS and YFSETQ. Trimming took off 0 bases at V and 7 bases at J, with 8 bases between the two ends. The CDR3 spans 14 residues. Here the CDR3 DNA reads TGCGCCAGCAGCTTGGCGGGGGCCAATTCACCCCTCCACTTT. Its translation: CASSLAGANSPLHF. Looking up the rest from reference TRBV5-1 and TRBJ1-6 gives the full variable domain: KAGVTQTPRYLIKTRGQQVTLSCSPISGHRSVSWYQQTPGQGLQFLFEYFSETQRNKGNFPGRFSGRQFSNSRSEMNVSTLELGDSALYLCASSLAGANSPLHFGNGTRLTVT.

The CDR3 sequence is CASSWDSTQETQYF. For the CDR3, the DNA is TGTGCCAGCAGCTGGGACAGCACCCAAGAGACCCAGTACTTC. This rearrangement joins TRBV5-4 to TRBJ2-5; 7 nucleotides agree with TRBD1. Germline CDR1 and CDR2: SGHNT and YYREEE (reference sequence). The CDR3 contains 14 residues. V was pared by 3 bases and J by 1 base, with 3 bases of the junction left unmatched.

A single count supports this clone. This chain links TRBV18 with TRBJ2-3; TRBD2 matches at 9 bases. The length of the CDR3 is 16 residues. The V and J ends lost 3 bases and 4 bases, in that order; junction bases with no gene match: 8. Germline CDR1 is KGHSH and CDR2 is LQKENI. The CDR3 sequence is CASSPTSGGGADTQYF. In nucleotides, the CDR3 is TGTGCCAGCTCACCGACTAGCGGAGGAGGGGCAGATACGCAGTATTTT.

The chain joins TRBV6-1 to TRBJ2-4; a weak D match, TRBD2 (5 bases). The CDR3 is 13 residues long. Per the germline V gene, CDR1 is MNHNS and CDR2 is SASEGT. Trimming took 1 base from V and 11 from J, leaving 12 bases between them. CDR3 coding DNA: TGTGCCAGCAGTGAAGGGTTAGCGACGGTTCAGTACTTC. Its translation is CASSEGLATVQYF.

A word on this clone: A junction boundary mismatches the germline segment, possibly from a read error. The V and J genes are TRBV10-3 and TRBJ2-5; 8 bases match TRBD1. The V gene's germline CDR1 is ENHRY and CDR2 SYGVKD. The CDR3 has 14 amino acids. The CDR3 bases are TGCGACAAGGACAGGGATAACGGGACAGAGACCCAGTACTTC. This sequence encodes CDKDRDNGTETQYF.

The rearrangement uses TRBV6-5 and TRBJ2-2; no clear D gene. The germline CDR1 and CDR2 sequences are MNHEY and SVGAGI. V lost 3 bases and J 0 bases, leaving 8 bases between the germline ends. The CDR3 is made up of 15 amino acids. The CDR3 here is CASSYFNPNTGELFF. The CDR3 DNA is TGTGCCAGCAGTTATTTCAACCCGAACACCGGGGAGCTGTTTTTT.

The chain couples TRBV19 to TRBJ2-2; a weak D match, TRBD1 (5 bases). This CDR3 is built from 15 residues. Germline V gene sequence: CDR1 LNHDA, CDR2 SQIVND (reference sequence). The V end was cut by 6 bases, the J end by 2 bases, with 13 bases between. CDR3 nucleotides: TGTGCCAGTAGAGAAGACAGCAGAAACACCGGGGAGCTGTTTTTT. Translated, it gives CASREDSRNTGELFF. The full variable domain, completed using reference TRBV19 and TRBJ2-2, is DGGITQSPKYLFRKEGQNVTLSCEQNLNHDAMYWYRQDPGQGLRLIYYSQIVNDFQKGDIAEGYSVSREKKESFPLTVTSAQKNPTAFYLCASREDSRNTGELFFGEGSRLTVL.

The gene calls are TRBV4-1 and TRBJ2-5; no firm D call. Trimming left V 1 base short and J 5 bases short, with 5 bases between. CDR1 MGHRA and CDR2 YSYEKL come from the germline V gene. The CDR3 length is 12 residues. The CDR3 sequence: CASSQVVETQYF. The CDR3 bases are TGCGCCAGCAGCCAAGTCGTCGAGACCCAGTACTTC.

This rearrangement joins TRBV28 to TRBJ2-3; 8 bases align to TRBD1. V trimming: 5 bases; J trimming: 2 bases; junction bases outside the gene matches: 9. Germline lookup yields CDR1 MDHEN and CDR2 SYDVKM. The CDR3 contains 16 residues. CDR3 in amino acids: CASSLGQGLITDTQYF. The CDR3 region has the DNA TGTGCCAGCAGTCTAGGACAGGGACTTATCACAGATACGCAGTATTTT.

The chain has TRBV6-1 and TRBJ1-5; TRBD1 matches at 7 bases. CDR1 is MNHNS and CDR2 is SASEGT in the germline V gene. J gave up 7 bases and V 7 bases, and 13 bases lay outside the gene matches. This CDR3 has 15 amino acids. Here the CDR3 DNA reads TGTGCCAGCATAAGGGACAGCCCTCCGAGCCAGCCCCAGCATTTT. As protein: CASIRDSPPSQPQHF.